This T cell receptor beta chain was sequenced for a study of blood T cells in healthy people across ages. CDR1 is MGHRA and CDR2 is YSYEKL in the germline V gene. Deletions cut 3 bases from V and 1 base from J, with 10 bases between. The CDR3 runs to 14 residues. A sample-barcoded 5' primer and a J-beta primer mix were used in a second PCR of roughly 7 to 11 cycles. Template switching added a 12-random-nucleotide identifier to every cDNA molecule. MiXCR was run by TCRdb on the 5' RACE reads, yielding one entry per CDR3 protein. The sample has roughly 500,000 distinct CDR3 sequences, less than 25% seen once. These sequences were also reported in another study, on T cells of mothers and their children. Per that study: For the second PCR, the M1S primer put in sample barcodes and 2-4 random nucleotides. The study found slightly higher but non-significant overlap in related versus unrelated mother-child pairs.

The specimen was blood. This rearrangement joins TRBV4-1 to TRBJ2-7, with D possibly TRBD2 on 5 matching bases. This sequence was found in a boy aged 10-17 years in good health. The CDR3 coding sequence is TGCGCCAGCAGCCAGCCGACTAAATCCTACGAGCAGTACTTC. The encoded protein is CASSQPTKSYEQYF.